These T cell receptor beta chains were read from a single sample in a study of OX40 agonist ivuxolimab in advanced cancers. Libraries were prepared by immunoSEQ multiplex PCR; TCRdb keeps only in-frame clonotypes and omits some of them. This table holds around 80,000 clones, about nine tenths found once. The input for sequencing was CD4+ or CD8+ T cells sorted from blood, taken in a trial of the OX40 agonist ivuxolimab. The receptors were sampled from an adult with an advanced solid tumor such as melanoma, head and neck, liver or kidney cancer. CDR3s leave out the opening cysteine and the closing phenylalanine or tryptophan.

TRBV6-1 | ASSVANQPQH
TRBV18 | ASSPGTDGSEQY
TRBV7-3 | ASSPVPSSGGGDTQY
TRBV25-1 | ASGGGETQY
TRBV10-3 | AISVDASYEQY
TRBV29-1 | SVEIGRLNTEAF
TRBV19 | ASKEEGPRGYT
TRBV7-3 | ASSSQQATGELF
TRBV5-4 | ASSLRGTGIGEQY
TRBV7-9 | ASSRGPLEKLF
TRBV6-4 | ASKSSSDGYT
TRBV6-6 | ASSDDSYSNQPQH
TRBV25-1 | ASSAVGQGIYT
TRBV19 | ASSTGTGMYEQY
TRBV2 | ASSGVRALSYNEQF
TRBV7-9 | ASSLVGQGGPAEQF
TRBV5-4 | ASSPRTSGRAGGHEQY
TRBV5-1 | ASSLEGPNSPLH
TRBV30 | AWSVPDRGWRY
TRBV30 | AWSGGQGGYEQY
TRBV16 | ASSPGRAQGGYGYT
TRBV10-3 | AISESRGGIKGEQY
TRBV11-2 | ASSLDLRGPTYEQY
TRBV4-2 | ASSQDPSTDTQY
TRBV11-3 | ASSPGGPDEQF
TRBV6-1 | ASSEGTAGRETQY
TRBV10-3 | ATGQDNQPQH
TRBV30 | ACSQGAGTQY
TRBV5-4 | ASSSTGNTEAF
TRBV2 | ASSEGSGRSSANTGELF
TRBV27 | ASSLRLAGAYYEQY
TRBV29-1 | SVRQGFYAGELF
TRBV19 | ASKTKGTGVNTGELF
TRBV30 | AWSLETEAF
TRBV5-6 | ASSFIQGGYGYT
TRBV7-9 | ASSGAPHNEQF
TRBV2 | ASNQGFYGYT
TRBV5-1 | ASSFAGEGAGELF
TRBV5-6 | ASSGIVGGYGYT
TRBV6-1 | ASSQGESNTGELF
TRBV11-1 | ASVTGGTEAF
TRBV5-8 | ASSLGHGAQETQY
TRBV27 | ASSLRLAGAYYEQY
TRBV19 | ASSILGETQY
TRBV19 | ASSGQGAGMYNEQF
TRBV19 | ASSIDSGGETQY
TRBV19 | ASSIGDRGFYEQY
TRBV27 | ASSFQGLRTYEQY
TRBV7-8 | ASSSTSGYEQY
TRBV15 | ATSRELAGAGGYEQY
TRBV5-4 | ASSLLQNTEAF
TRBV2 | ATMTGMNTEAF